This T cell receptor (beta chain) was obtained from a study of T cell responses to AZD1222 COVID-19 vaccine (TCRdb year 2021). About the investigation overall: A total of just over 230 trial participants underwent TCR sequencing, of whom roughly 210 had received two doses of AZD1222 and 26 had received two doses of the MenACWY control vaccine. Trial participants were enrolled into age subgroups of 18-55, 56-69 and 70-plus years, which contained roughly 140, 27 and 60 TCR-sequenced participants, respectively.

A remark on this clone: Its antigen is unknown. It has no much larger one-base neighbor in the sample; base qualities were not kept.

In the paper's terms, the time point label means: about 28 days (+/-7) after the second vaccine dose. AZD1222 recipients with second doses at about 4 weeks or about 12 weeks were pooled, because spike-specific TCR depth and breadth did not differ between schedules. Samples from vaccinated people were obtained from the UK trials COV001 and COV002, which included a single-blind randomized controlled phase 2/3 trial of AZD1222 (ChAdOx1 nCoV-19) in healthy adults. For TCRbeta chain sequencing, PBMC samples from trial participants were taken at day 0 and at day 28 after the second dose. In the germline V gene, CDR1 corresponds to MDHEN and CDR2 to SYDVKM. Trimming removed 6 bases from V and 4 bases from J, leaving 7 bases between the germline ends. Reading from cysteine to phenylalanine, the CDR3 counts 12 amino acids. Only the CDR3 region is kept as DNA, spanning 36 bases read in frame from base 1. The CDR3 regions of human TCRbeta chains were analyzed by immunosequencing. In the original analysis: Repertoire TCRs were checked for matches against a reference library of SARS-CoV-2-specific TCRs that had been generated using the MIRA antigen-specificity platform. Breadth meant the fraction of unique TCRs that were SARS-CoV-2-associated, whereas depth meant the fraction of total T cells that were SARS-CoV-2-associated. Using the MIRA data, every spike-specific TCR was mapped to the spike region that the TCR reacted to and assigned to either a CD4 or a CD8 class. Log10-transformed breadth and depth values were compared by one-way ANOVA with Sidak's multiple comparisons tests. Here the immuneACCESS table is served through TCRdb, limited to in-frame sequences with V and J called. Missing clones are a known gap in these copies; in checked studies unresolved V genes cover under half, and the rest lacks a known reason. The V and J calls and the clone size are those of that table, but D and trimming were determined from the DNA. In this sample the table shows about 26,000 clones, around 90% of which occur a single time. Clones ranked in the top ten supply around 2.9% of the sample.

Paper-wide results and their limitations: Because no samples from the day 14 peak response were available, repertoires could be characterized only after the peak T cell response. The whole spike protein was spanned by vaccine-associated CD4 TCRs, and dominant responses were seen in regions 160-218 and 743-854. Reportedly, almost half of the unique spike-specific TCRs recognized epitopes lying outside the regions that are mutated in the B.1.351 and B.1.1.7 variants. In the small 56-69-year group, the increase in depth fell short of significance, most likely because of low power. Spike-specific TCR breadth and depth rose significantly after two AZD1222 doses compared with day 0 and with MenACWY recipients. Participants were mostly white British and included more females than males, and it was suggested by the authors that clonal diversity may have been underestimated. Conclusions about previously exposed vaccinees are limited, since just a handful of AZD1222 recipients were seropositive for SARS-CoV-2 at baseline.

This clonotype originated in an adult who received the AZD1222 COVID-19 vaccine. The chain is assembled from TRBV28 and TRBJ1-3; the D gene assignment is ambiguous. The specimen was peripheral blood, collected 28 days after the second AZD1222 dose. The bases read TGTGCCAGCAGCGTCACAGGAAACACCATATATTTT. Translated, it gives CASSVTGNTIYF.